The clone carrying this T cell receptor beta chain was seen once. Its antigen is not known. Each sample contributed roughly 100,000 TCR templates to the assay. The repertoire was sequenced with immunoSEQ multiplex PCR; TCRdb's copy has only in-frame clones and lacks some. Counted here are tens of thousands of clones, roughly nine tenths occurring once; the ten biggest clones make up more than 25%. The CDR3 is made up of 17 amino acids. The V gene lost 5 bases and the J gene lost 0 bases, with 17 bases spanning the gap. Per germline, CDR1 SEHNR and CDR2 FQNEAQ (reference sequence). This specimen belongs to a study of siplizumab effects on memory and regulatory T cells. General study findings and limits: Naive T cells appeared more diverse than memory cells and seemed to be major alloresponse contributors. Siplizumab caused a significant drop in alloreactive sequences traceable to unstimulated CD4+ memory cells. Under siplizumab, an average roughly 69% of mappable alloreactive CD4+ clones were Treg-derived, compared with around 25% in controls.

The chain is built from TRBV7-9 and TRBJ2-1, with D perhaps TRBD1 (5 bases). Sequenced: CD8+ T cells sorted from blood. The receptor was isolated from a human donor in good health. Here the CDR3 reads CASSPEAGQGSYNEQFF. CDR3 coding DNA: TGTGCCAGCAGCCCTGAAGCCGGACAAGGCTCCTACAATGAGCAGTTCTTC.